One TCR beta chain is described in this entry. This sample stems from a study of T cell changes during pregnancy in multiple sclerosis. The repertoire was sequenced with immunoSEQ multiplex PCR; TCRdb's copy has only in-frame clones and lacks some. The repertoire consists of tens of thousands of clones, with 92% occurring once and the leading ten covering around 2%. Sample: peripheral blood, taken in the third trimester of pregnancy. This clonotype originated in a female donor with multiple sclerosis, enrolled in a pregnancy study.

The CDR3 here is CASSLDERGGPSSYEQYF. DNA for the CDR3: TGCGCCAGCAGCTTGGATGAAAGGGGGGGGCCGAGCTCCTACGAGCAGTACTTC. V and J are TRBV5-1 and TRBJ2-7; a possible D gene is TRBD2 (7 bases). Trimming removed 0 bases from V and 0 bases from J, with 19 bases in between. CDR1 and CDR2 from the germline V gene are SGHRS and YFSETQ. The length of the CDR3 is 18 residues.